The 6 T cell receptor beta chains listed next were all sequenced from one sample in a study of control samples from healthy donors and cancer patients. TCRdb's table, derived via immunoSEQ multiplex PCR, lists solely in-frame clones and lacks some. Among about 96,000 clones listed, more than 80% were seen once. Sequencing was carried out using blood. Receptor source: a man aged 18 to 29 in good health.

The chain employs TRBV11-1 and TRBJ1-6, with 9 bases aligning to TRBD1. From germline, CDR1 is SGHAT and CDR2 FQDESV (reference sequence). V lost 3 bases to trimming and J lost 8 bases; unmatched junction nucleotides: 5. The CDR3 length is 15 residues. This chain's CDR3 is CASSFGDRVDSPLHF. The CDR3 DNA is TGTGCCAGCAGCTTTGGGGACAGGGTTGATTCACCCCTCCACTTT. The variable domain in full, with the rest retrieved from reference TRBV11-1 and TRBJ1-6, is EAEVAQSPRYKITEKSQAVAFWCDPISGHATLYWYRQILGQGPELLVQFQDESVVDDSQLPKDRFSAERLKGVDSTLKIQPAELGDSAMYLCASSFGDRVDSPLHFGNGTRLTVT.

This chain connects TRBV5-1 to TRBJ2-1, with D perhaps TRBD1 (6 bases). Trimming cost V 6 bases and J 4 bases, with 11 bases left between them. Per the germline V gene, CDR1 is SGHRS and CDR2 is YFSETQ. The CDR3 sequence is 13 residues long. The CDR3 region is CASTVQGYNEQFF. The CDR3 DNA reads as TGCGCCAGCACCGTACAGGGATACAATGAGCAGTTCTTC.

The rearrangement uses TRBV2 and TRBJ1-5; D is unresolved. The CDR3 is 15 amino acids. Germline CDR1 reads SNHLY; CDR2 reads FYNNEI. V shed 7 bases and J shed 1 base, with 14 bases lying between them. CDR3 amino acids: CASTDGPVSNQPQHF. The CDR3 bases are TGTGCCAGCACTGATGGCCCCGTGAGCAATCAGCCCCAGCATTTT.

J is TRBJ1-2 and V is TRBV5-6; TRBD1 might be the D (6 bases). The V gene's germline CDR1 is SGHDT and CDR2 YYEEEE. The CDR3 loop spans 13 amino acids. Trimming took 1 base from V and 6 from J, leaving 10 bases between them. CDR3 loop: CASSLLPGDGYTF. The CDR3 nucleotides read TGTGCCAGCAGCTTGCTGCCAGGGGATGGCTACACCTTC.

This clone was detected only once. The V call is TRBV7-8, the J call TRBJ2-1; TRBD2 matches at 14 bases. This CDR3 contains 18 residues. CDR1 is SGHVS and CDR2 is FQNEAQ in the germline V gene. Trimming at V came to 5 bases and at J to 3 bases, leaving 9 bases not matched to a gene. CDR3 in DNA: TGTGCCAGCAGCCCAGCGAGGGGACTAGCGGGAGACTACAATGAGCAGTTCTTC. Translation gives CASSPARGLAGDYNEQFF.

As DNA, the CDR3 is TGTGCCAGCAGACAACAGGGTTGGAGCCCTGAAGCTTTCTTT. It encodes CASRQQGWSPEAFF. This sequence joins TRBV21-1 and TRBJ1-1; the DNA was not compared with TRBD1, the D call given in the table. TRBV21-1 is an annotated pseudogene. The CDR3 runs to 14 residues.